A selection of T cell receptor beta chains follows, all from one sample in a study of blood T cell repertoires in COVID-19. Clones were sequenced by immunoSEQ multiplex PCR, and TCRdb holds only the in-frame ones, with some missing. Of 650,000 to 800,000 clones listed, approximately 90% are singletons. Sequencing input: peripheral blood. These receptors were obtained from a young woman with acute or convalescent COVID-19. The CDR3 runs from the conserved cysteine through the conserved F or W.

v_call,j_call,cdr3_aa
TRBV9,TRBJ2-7,CASSGSKKSGTAPYEQYF
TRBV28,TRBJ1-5,CASSSGQPQHF
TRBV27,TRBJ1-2,CASSSTDTNYGYTF
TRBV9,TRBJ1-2,CASSVLDSYGYTF
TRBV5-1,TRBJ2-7,CASSFQGAVDAATYEQYF
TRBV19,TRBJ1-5,CASSVGTVDMSNQPQHF
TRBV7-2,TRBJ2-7,CASSPGLGGIYEQYF
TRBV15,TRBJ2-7,CATSRDQGHEQYF
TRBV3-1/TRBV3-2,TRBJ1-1,CASSRRTPPEAFF
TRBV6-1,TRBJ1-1,CASSEWGGNTEAFF
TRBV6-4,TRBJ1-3,CASSDGDTSSGNTIYF
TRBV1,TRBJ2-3,CTSCSGSTDTQYF
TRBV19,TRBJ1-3,CASSSQSSGNTIYF
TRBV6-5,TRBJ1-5,CASSTTGGGNQPQHF
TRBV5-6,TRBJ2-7,CASSPGQPYEQYF
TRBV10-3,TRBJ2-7,CAINPGTGFDEQYF